These T cell receptor beta chains were read from a single sample in a study of T cells in Graves' hyperthyroidism and ophthalmopathy. TCRdb used MiXCR to reprocess the multiplex PCR reads, holding one entry per CDR3 protein. The repertoire consists of roughly 650,000 distinct CDR3 sequences, with approximately 15% occurring once and the leading ten covering around 3.3%. The material sequenced was blood. The receptors were sampled from a woman between 35 and 50 years old with Graves' ophthalmopathy. CDR3s include the opening cysteine and the closing phenylalanine or tryptophan. Fields, in order: V gene, clone size, D gene, J gene, CDR3 length, CDR3 DNA, CDR3 protein. D genes are given only for firm matches. A clone size is listed for some rows: how often the clone was seen (once, few, many), or a class if it is expanded.

v_gene: TRBV6-1; abundance: few; d_gene: -; j_gene: TRBJ2-2; len: 17; CDR3nt: TGTGCCAGCAGTTTTAAACCGGGACCATCGAGCCCCGGGGAGCTGTTTTTT; CDR3aa: CASSFKPGPSSPGELFF
v_gene: TRBV6-1; abundance: few; d_gene: -; j_gene: TRBJ2-7; len: 15; CDR3nt: TGTGCCAGCAGTCCACGAAATAGCCTCTCCTACGAGCAGTACTTC; CDR3aa: CASSPRNSLSYEQYF
v_gene: TRBV20-1; abundance: many; d_gene: -; j_gene: TRBJ2-7; len: 18; CDR3nt: TGCAGTGCTAGCCTTAATCTCTTCGGGGCGGGTGGAACCTACGAGCAGTACTTC; CDR3aa: CSASLNLFGAGGTYEQYF
v_gene: TRBV3-1; abundance: -; d_gene: -; j_gene: TRBJ1-6; len: 17; CDR3nt: TGTGCCAGCAGCCAAGAAGCTTTAGGGGGGGTTGGATCACCCCTCCACTTT; CDR3aa: CASSQEALGGVGSPLHF
v_gene: TRBV28; abundance: -; d_gene: -; j_gene: TRBJ1-3; len: 17; CDR3nt: TGTGCCAGCAGTTTATCAGGCTGGGCGGCCTCTGGAAACACCATATATTTT; CDR3aa: CASSLSGWAASGNTIYF
v_gene: TRBV5-1; abundance: -; d_gene: -; j_gene: TRBJ2-7; len: 13; CDR3nt: TGCGCCAGCAGCTTGGTACGGGCCCACGAGCAGTACTTC; CDR3aa: CASSLVRAHEQYF
v_gene: TRBV20-1; abundance: -; d_gene: -; j_gene: TRBJ2-7; len: 13; CDR3nt: TGCAGTGCTAGATCGGGGGCCTCCTACGAGCAGTACTTC; CDR3aa: CSARSGASYEQYF
v_gene: TRBV2; abundance: -; d_gene: -; j_gene: TRBJ1-2; len: 14; CDR3nt: TGTGCCAGCAGGGTGGGGGGCGCCGGCTATGGCTACACCTTC; CDR3aa: CASRVGGAGYGYTF
v_gene: TRBV11-1; abundance: many; d_gene: -; j_gene: TRBJ1-1; len: 14; CDR3nt: TGTGCCAGCAGCGCCACAGGCCAGAACACTGAAGCTTTCTTT; CDR3aa: CASSATGQNTEAFF
v_gene: TRBV11-2; abundance: -; d_gene: -; j_gene: TRBJ2-5; len: 17; CDR3nt: TGTGCCAGCAGCCTAACTTCCGGCATTTCGGGCAAGGAGACCCAGTACTTC; CDR3aa: CASSLTSGISGKETQYF
v_gene: TRBV7-2; abundance: many; d_gene: -; j_gene: TRBJ2-3; len: 15; CDR3nt: TGTGCCAGCAGCTTAGGGGGGTCAGGGGAAAATACGCAGTATTTT; CDR3aa: CASSLGGSGENTQYF
v_gene: TRBV4-2; abundance: -; d_gene: TRBD1; j_gene: TRBJ1-5; len: 14; CDR3nt: TGTGCCAGCAGCCAAGCAGGGGGCCATCAGCCCCAGCATTTT; CDR3aa: CASSQAGGHQPQHF
v_gene: TRBV11-2; abundance: few; d_gene: -; j_gene: TRBJ1-6; len: 16; CDR3nt: TGTGCCAGCACCCATTACCGGAGCTCCTATAATTCACCCCTCCACTTT; CDR3aa: CASTHYRSSYNSPLHF
v_gene: TRBV4-2; abundance: -; d_gene: -; j_gene: TRBJ1-3; len: 17; CDR3nt: TGTGCCAGCAGCCAAGATAACAGGGCAGGGGCTGGAAACACCATATATTTT; CDR3aa: CASSQDNRAGAGNTIYF
v_gene: TRBV11-3; abundance: few; d_gene: TRBD1; j_gene: TRBJ2-2; len: 15; CDR3nt: TGTGCCAGCAGCTCCACAGGGGTGGGCACCGGGGAGCTGTTTTTT; CDR3aa: CASSSTGVGTGELFF
v_gene: TRBV20-1; abundance: -; d_gene: -; j_gene: TRBJ2-3; len: 13; CDR3nt: TGCAGTGCAACCTTTCTCGGGGGAGATACGCAGTATTTT; CDR3aa: CSATFLGGDTQYF
v_gene: TRBV9; abundance: many; d_gene: -; j_gene: TRBJ2-3; len: 14; CDR3nt: TGTGCCAGCAGCGTAGGACCGGGAGCAGATACGCAGTATTTT; CDR3aa: CASSVGPGADTQYF
v_gene: TRBV2; abundance: -; d_gene: TRBD1; j_gene: TRBJ1-1; len: 14; CDR3nt: TGTGCCAGCAGTGGACAGGGGAGTAACACTGAAGCTTTCTTT; CDR3aa: CASSGQGSNTEAFF
v_gene: TRBV27; abundance: many; d_gene: -; j_gene: TRBJ1-6; len: 15; CDR3nt: TGTGCCAGCAGTTCGCCGTTTGTGGGAAATTCACCCCTCCACTTT; CDR3aa: CASSSPFVGNSPLHF
v_gene: TRBV5-6; abundance: many; d_gene: -; j_gene: TRBJ2-1; len: 16; CDR3nt: TGTGCCAGCAGCTTAACTAGCTCTCCGCCCTACAATGAGCAGTTCTTC; CDR3aa: CASSLTSSPPYNEQFF
v_gene: TRBV6-7; abundance: -; d_gene: TRBD2; j_gene: TRBJ2-1; len: 16; CDR3nt: TGTGCCAGCAGCCCACTTTGGGGGGGACCCTACAATGAGCAGTTCTTC; CDR3aa: CASSPLWGGPYNEQFF
v_gene: TRBV6-1; abundance: many; d_gene: -; j_gene: TRBJ1-1; len: 15; CDR3nt: TGTGCCAGCAGCGCGGGTCCCCCCCTGGACACTGAAGCTTTCTTT; CDR3aa: CASSAGPPLDTEAFF
v_gene: TRBV28; abundance: many; d_gene: TRBD1; j_gene: TRBJ2-5; len: 14; CDR3nt: TGTGCCAGCAGTTTCAGGGGGCGCAGAGAGACCCAGTACTTC; CDR3aa: CASSFRGRRETQYF
v_gene: TRBV10-3; abundance: -; d_gene: -; j_gene: TRBJ1-5; len: 16; CDR3nt: TGTGCCATCAGTGGAGAAACGGGGTTGGGCAATCAGCCCCAGCATTTT; CDR3aa: CAISGETGLGNQPQHF
v_gene: TRBV20-1; abundance: -; d_gene: -; j_gene: TRBJ1-4; len: 21; CDR3nt: TGCAGTGCTAGAATTGCCGGGACGCGGTACCGAGGGGGTGCAACTAATGAAAAACTGTTTTTT; CDR3aa: CSARIAGTRYRGGATNEKLFF
v_gene: TRBV11-2; abundance: many; d_gene: TRBD2; j_gene: TRBJ2-3; len: 13; CDR3nt: TGTGCCAGCACCCTGGGGGGGATAGATACGCAGTATTTT; CDR3aa: CASTLGGIDTQYF
v_gene: TRBV2; abundance: many; d_gene: -; j_gene: TRBJ2-4; len: 17; CDR3nt: TGTGCCAGTAAGGGAAACAGGGTCTATCTAGCCAAAAACATTCAGTACTTC; CDR3aa: CASKGNRVYLAKNIQYF
v_gene: TRBV20-1; abundance: many; d_gene: -; j_gene: TRBJ1-1; len: 11; CDR3nt: TGCAGTGCTAGTTTGAACGGTGAAGCTTTCTTT; CDR3aa: CSASLNGEAFF
v_gene: TRBV6-1; abundance: few; d_gene: TRBD1; j_gene: TRBJ1-1; len: 16; CDR3nt: TGTGCCGGCATTGGACAGGGGGCTCAATTGGACACTGAAGCTTTCTTT; CDR3aa: CAGIGQGAQLDTEAFF
v_gene: TRBV7-3; abundance: -; d_gene: -; j_gene: TRBJ2-1; len: 10; CDR3nt: TGTGCCAGCAGCTTACCGGAGCGGTTCTTC; CDR3aa: CASSLPERFF
v_gene: TRBV18; abundance: many; d_gene: -; j_gene: TRBJ2-7; len: 15; CDR3nt: TGTGCCAGCTCACGGACGGGGCCGGAGGCCTACGAGCAGTACTTC; CDR3aa: CASSRTGPEAYEQYF
v_gene: TRBV6-1; abundance: many; d_gene: -; j_gene: TRBJ1-1; len: 14; CDR3nt: TGTGCCAGCAAACCGTCCGAGGGGAACACTGAAGCTTTCTTT; CDR3aa: CASKPSEGNTEAFF
v_gene: TRBV18; abundance: many; d_gene: -; j_gene: TRBJ1-4; len: 13; CDR3nt: TGTGCCAGCTCACAGGGTGAGGATGAAAAACTGTTTTTT; CDR3aa: CASSQGEDEKLFF
v_gene: TRBV6-1; abundance: -; d_gene: TRBD1; j_gene: TRBJ1-1; len: 16; CDR3nt: TGTGCCAGCAGTAGTAGGACAGGTTGGGGGAACACTGAAGCTTTCTTT; CDR3aa: CASSSRTGWGNTEAFF
v_gene: TRBV6-2/TRBV6-3; abundance: many; d_gene: -; j_gene: TRBJ2-7; len: 13; CDR3nt: TGTGCCAGCAGCCGCACCGTACCCGACGAGCAGTACTTC; CDR3aa: CASSRTVPDEQYF
v_gene: TRBV2; abundance: few; d_gene: -; j_gene: TRBJ1-1; len: 13; CDR3nt: TGTGCCAGCAGTGAATATTTGGGGCTTGAAGCTTTCTTT; CDR3aa: CASSEYLGLEAFF
v_gene: TRBV20-1; abundance: many; d_gene: TRBD2; j_gene: TRBJ2-3; len: 16; CDR3nt: TGCAGTGCTAGAGATCCAGCGGGAGGGCGGACAGATACGCAGTATTTT; CDR3aa: CSARDPAGGRTDTQYF
v_gene: TRBV2; abundance: many; d_gene: -; j_gene: TRBJ2-1; len: 12; CDR3nt: TGTGCCAGCAGTGAAGACACCTACAAGCAGTTCTTC; CDR3aa: CASSEDTYKQFF
v_gene: TRBV3-1; abundance: -; d_gene: TRBD2; j_gene: TRBJ2-3; len: 16; CDR3nt: TGTGCCAGCACCCCGGGGGCGGGGGGGAACACAGATACGCAGTATTTT; CDR3aa: CASTPGAGGNTDTQYF
v_gene: TRBV27; abundance: few; d_gene: -; j_gene: TRBJ1-2; len: 14; CDR3nt: TGTGCCAGCACCCCACGGGAGGGGGGCTTAGGCTACACCTTC; CDR3aa: CASTPREGGLGYTF
v_gene: TRBV3-1; abundance: -; d_gene: -; j_gene: TRBJ2-5; len: 14; CDR3nt: TGTGCCAGCAGCCAAGAGGGGGGAGCAGAGACCCAGTACTTC; CDR3aa: CASSQEGGAETQYF
v_gene: TRBV2; abundance: -; d_gene: -; j_gene: TRBJ2-7; len: 14; CDR3nt: TGTGCCAGCACCCGCGGACACAACAACTACGAGCAGTACTTC; CDR3aa: CASTRGHNNYEQYF
v_gene: TRBV5-1; abundance: many; d_gene: -; j_gene: TRBJ2-1; len: 13; CDR3nt: TGCGCCAGCAGCCCGGGCCCGGCTAATGAGCAGTTCTTC; CDR3aa: CASSPGPANEQFF
v_gene: TRBV5-1; abundance: few; d_gene: -; j_gene: TRBJ2-3; len: 16; CDR3nt: TGCGCCAGCACGAGGGGGGCTTTCACTAGCACAGATACGCAGTATTTT; CDR3aa: CASTRGAFTSTDTQYF
v_gene: TRBV15; abundance: few; d_gene: -; j_gene: TRBJ2-7; len: 14; CDR3nt: TGTGCCACCCGCGCCCGAAGACACAGCTACGAGCAGTACTTC; CDR3aa: CATRARRHSYEQYF